This T cell receptor beta chain was identified during a study of blood T cell repertoires in COVID-19. Study information: Italy, Spain and the United States were the sources of the convalescent and acute COVID-19 samples. In each case, the material was cDNA or gDNA derived from T cells, B-cell-depleted T cells, or PBMCs.

This clone turned up a few times. Looked up from germline, CDR1 is SNHLY and CDR2 is FYNNEI. The CDR3 consists of 15 residues. V lost 5 bases, J lost 1 base, and 6 bases stayed unmatched. Clones were sequenced by immunoSEQ multiplex PCR, and TCRdb holds only the in-frame ones, with some missing. The sample includes 84,000 or so clones, roughly three quarters of them seen just once. The chain combines TRBV2 with TRBJ1-1; 8 nucleotides match TRBD1. This clonotype was obtained from a man in his 70s with acute or convalescent COVID-19. The source material was peripheral blood. For the CDR3, the DNA is TGTGCCAGCAGTCTGTGGACAGGGCAGAACACTGAAGCTTTCTTT. Protein: CASSLWTGQNTEAFF.